The 32 T cell receptor beta chains in this list originate from one sample, sequenced in a study of neurological immune-mediated disorders. TCRdb re-analysed the 5' RACE reads in MiXCR, keeping a single row per CDR3 protein. This table has around 61,000 distinct CDR3 sequences, roughly 5% appearing once. Sequenced: PBMCs. The receptors stem from a human donor with multiple sclerosis. The donor label of this sample is uncertain.

The chain uses TRBV6-5 and TRBJ2-7, with D possibly called TRBD1 or TRBD2 (5 bases each). Trimming took 6 bases from V and 12 from J, leaving 21 bases between them. CDR1 is MNHEY and CDR2 is SVGAGI in the germline V gene. This CDR3 is built from 13 residues. The CDR3 DNA reads as TGTGCCAGCAGCCTTTCTCACGGGGACCGCTGGTACTTC. Its protein is CASSLSHGDRWYF.

This clonotype came up many times. The chain employs TRBV29-1 and TRBJ1-1; 9 nucleotides agree with TRBD1. Germline V CDR1 and CDR2: SQVTM, ANQGSEA. The CDR3 runs to 13 residues. After removal of 5 bases from V and 4 bases from J, the junction contained 5 bases not matched to a gene. In DNA, the CDR3 is TGCAGCGTTTCTCGACAGGGGGGCACTGAAGCTTTCTTT. It is translated as CSVSRQGGTEAFF.

This clonotype was seen at least ten times. The chain joins TRBV27 to TRBJ2-7; 8 positions agree with TRBD2. The CDR3 covers 13 residues. Germline CDR1 and CDR2: MNHEY and SMNVEV (reference sequence). Trimming cost V 8 bases and J 4 bases; bases outside gene matches: 7. Written as DNA, the CDR3 is TGTGCCAGCCAAGAGGGACTAGATTACGAGCAGTACTTC. Residues: CASQEGLDYEQYF.

As DNA, the CDR3 is TGTGCCAGCAGCCAAGACGTTGTTCAGCCCCAGCATTTT. Its translation is CASSQDVVQPQHF. The chain uses TRBV3-1 and TRBJ1-5, with D uncertain. Germline V gene sequence: CDR1 LGHDT, CDR2 YNNKEL (reference sequence). The CDR3 runs to 13 residues. Trimming pared 0 bases from V and 6 bases from J, leaving 6 bases between.

The table lists this clonotype with many counts. The J gene is TRBJ2-2, the V gene TRBV20-1; D may be TRBD1 or TRBD2 (5 bases each). CDR1 and CDR2 from the germline V gene are DFQATT and SNEGSKA (reference sequence). V lost 0 bases and J lost 1, with 15 bases in between. The CDR3 totals 17 residues. CDR3 protein: CSARDFEGQGNTGELFF. The CDR3 bases are TGCAGTGCTAGAGACTTCGAGGGGCAGGGGAACACCGGGGAGCTGTTTTTT.

This clonotype was counted many times. The genes are TRBV20-1 and TRBJ2-7, with TRBD2 identical over 8 bases. Trimming removed 6 bases from V and 1 base from J; junction bases left unmatched: 8. The CDR3 runs to 14 residues. Germline CDR1 and CDR2: DFQATT and SNEGSKA (reference sequence). CDR3 nucleotide sequence: TGCAGTGCCGATGACCGGGAGGGTTCCTACGAGCAGTACTTC. Translation: CSADDREGSYEQYF.

This clonotype was seen many times. V usage is TRBV20-1 and J usage is TRBJ2-3; D is possibly TRBD2 (5 bases). The CDR3 totals 14 residues. V was shortened by 3 bases and J by 3 bases, with 13 bases between the two germline ends. Per germline, CDR1 DFQATT and CDR2 SNEGSKA (reference sequence). As DNA, the CDR3 is TGCAGTGCTAGGACTGGACTGCATACAGATACGCAGTATTTT. This codes for CSARTGLHTDTQYF.

In this sample, this clonotype turned up many times. This chain connects TRBV7-9 to TRBJ2-5; the match to TRBD2 covers 13 bases. The CDR3 length is 15 residues. Germline CDR1 is SEHNR and CDR2 is FQNEAQ (reference sequence). With 11 bases clipped from V and 4 bases from J, the junction kept 10 bases outside the gene matches. CDR3 bases: TGTGCCTGGGATACTAGCGGGGGGGCACGAGAGACCCAGTACTTC. This codes for CAWDTSGGARETQYF.

This clonotype was picked up many times. The chain recombines TRBV2 with TRBJ2-6, with TRBD1 matching 7 bases. Losses at the gene ends were 6 bases for V and 2 bases for J; bases not matched to a gene: 10. This CDR3 is 17 amino acids long. CDR1 and CDR2 from the germline V gene are SNHLY and FYNNEI. This CDR3 is CASRTWGTGAGANVLTF. The CDR3 DNA is TGTGCCAGCAGGACGTGGGGTACAGGGGCTGGGGCCAACGTCCTGACTTTC.

This clonotype was observed at least ten times. The chain carries TRBV7-9 and TRBJ2-3; D possibly corresponds to TRBD2 (6 bases). Germline V CDR1 and CDR2: SEHNR, FQNEAQ (reference sequence). Trimming took 1 base from V and 1 from J, leaving 9 bases between them. CDR3 size: 15 residues. The CDR3 DNA is TGTGCCAGCAGCTTAGTGGGGACTGGCACAGATACGCAGTATTTT. The encoded protein is CASSLVGTGTDTQYF.

This clonotype was seen a few times. The chain carries TRBV9 and TRBJ2-1; D may be TRBD1 (6 bases). V lost 3 bases and J 6 bases, leaving 22 bases between the germline ends. The germline V gene encodes CDR1 SGDLS and CDR2 YYNGEE. The CDR3 contains 17 residues. The DNA for the CDR3 is TGTGCCAGCAGCGCCCGATCCGGGACACCCTTGGGCAATGAGCAGTTCTTC. This codes for CASSARSGTPLGNEQFF.

This clonotype occurred many times. The CDR3 DNA reads as TGCAGCGTTGAACAGAGCTCCTACAATGAGCAGTTCTTC. Encoded protein: CSVEQSSYNEQFF. The rearrangement uses TRBV29-1 and TRBJ2-1; D is uncertain. Germline V gives CDR1 SQVTM, CDR2 ANQGSEA. The ends were cut back, 2 bases at V and 0 bases at J, with 5 bases in the middle. CDR3 length equals 13 residues.

This chain's CDR3 is CASSLGPERQGAGAFF. As DNA, the CDR3 is TGCGCCAGCAGCTTGGGCCCCGAGCGACAGGGGGCAGGAGCTTTCTTT. The chain recombines TRBV5-1 with TRBJ1-1; 10 bases are shared with TRBD1. Per the germline V gene, CDR1 is SGHRS and CDR2 is YFSETQ. The junction had 12 bases not matched to a gene; V was cut back by 0 bases and J by 10 bases. The CDR3 spans 16 residues.

Many counts were recorded for this clonotype. This sequence joins TRBV5-8 and TRBJ2-2; D possibly matches TRBD1 or TRBD2 (6 bases each). Per the germline V gene, CDR1 is SGHTS and CDR2 is YDEGEE. The V end lost 5 bases, the J end lost 5 bases, and 16 bases lay between the germline ends. The CDR3 consists of 15 residues. CDR3 DNA sequence: TGTGCCAGCAGTACAGGGACTGGCCTGACCGGGGAGCTGTTTTTT. Translating gives CASSTGTGLTGELFF.

This clonotype was detected many times. CDR3 region: CASSREGGFSSPLHF. The CDR3 coding sequence is TGTGCCAGCAGCCGGGAGGGGGGCTTCTCTTCACCCCTCCACTTT. This chain links TRBV9 with TRBJ1-6, with D perhaps TRBD1 (6 bases). Trimming pared 4 bases from V and 9 bases from J, leaving 17 bases between. The CDR3 totals 15 residues. CDR1 is SGDLS and CDR2 is YYNGEE in the germline V gene.

This clonotype occurred many times. The chain employs TRBV7-2 and TRBJ2-1, with D uncertain. V gave up 1 base and J gave up 5 bases, with 9 bases separating them. The CDR3 consists of 14 residues. Germline V gives CDR1 SGHTA, CDR2 FQGNSA. As DNA, the CDR3 is TGTGCCAGCAGCTTAGAACCGATCAACAATGAGCAGTTCTTC. Translated: CASSLEPINNEQFF.

This clonotype was seen many times. CDR3 amino acids: CASSPQGLMSSGANVLTF. CDR3 DNA: TGTGCCAGCAGCCCCCAGGGGCTCATGAGCTCTGGGGCCAACGTCCTGACTTTC. This chain connects TRBV7-9 to TRBJ2-6; tentative D call: TRBD1 (6 bases). The CDR3 consists of 18 residues. Trimming stripped 5 bases from V and 0 bases from J, with 17 bases between. Per germline, CDR1 SEHNR and CDR2 FQNEAQ (reference sequence).

This clonotype has a count of ten or more. V and J are TRBV7-2 and TRBJ2-1, with TRBD2 identical over 9 bases. The V segment lost 5 bases and the J segment 1 base; nucleotides outside the gene matches: 3. CDR1 and CDR2 from the germline V gene are SGHTA and FQGNSA. This CDR3 comprises 15 residues. CDR3 protein: CASSATSGSYNEQFF. For the CDR3, the DNA is TGTGCCAGCAGCGCGACTAGCGGTTCCTACAATGAGCAGTTCTTC.

This clonotype showed up many times. The V and J genes are TRBV7-2 and TRBJ2-1; D unresolved. Germline CDR1 SGHTA, CDR2 FQGNSA. CDR3 length: 15 amino acids. V lost 7 bases and J lost 2, with 15 bases in between. The CDR3 coding sequence is TGTGCCAGCAAGATGCGGAGAGCCACCTACAATGAGCAGTTCTTC. Its protein product is CASKMRRATYNEQFF. Looking up the rest from reference TRBV7-2 and TRBJ2-1 gives the full variable domain: GAGVSQSPSNKVTEKGKDVELRCDPISGHTALYWYRQSLGQGLEFLIYFQGNSAPDKSGLPSDRFSAERTGGSVSTLTIQRTQQEDSAVYLCASKMRRATYNEQFFGPGTRLTVL.

This clonotype was observed at least ten times. The rearrangement uses TRBV10-3 and TRBJ2-3, with D possibly matching TRBD2 (5 bases). The CDR3 is 16 residues long. The V and J ends lost 4 bases and 0 bases respectively, with 14 bases between them. Germline loops: CDR1 ENHRY, CDR2 SYGVKD. CDR3 protein: CAISVRGPASTDTQYF. DNA of the CDR3: TGTGCCATCAGTGTTCGCGGGCCTGCTAGCACAGATACGCAGTATTTT.

This clonotype was observed at least ten times. The chain joins TRBV5-5 to TRBJ1-2; a possible D gene is TRBD1 (5 bases). CDR3 length: 14 amino acids. Germline V lookup: CDR1 SGHKS, CDR2 YYEKEE (reference sequence). Trimming shortened V by 4 bases and J by 8 bases, and 18 bases separated the two germline ends. The CDR3 here is CASSLAGWLEGYTF. In DNA form, the CDR3 reads TGTGCCAGCAGCCTTGCAGGGTGGTTAGAAGGCTACACCTTC.

This clonotype came up a few times. The rearrangement links TRBV7-9 to TRBJ1-1; TRBD1 matches at 7 bases. The junction had 3 bases not matched to a gene; V was cut back by 5 bases and J by 6 bases. The germline CDR1 and CDR2 sequences are SEHNR and FQNEAQ (reference sequence). The length of the CDR3 is 12 residues. The CDR3 DNA follows: TGTGCCAGCAGCACCGGGACAGCTGAAGCTTTCTTT. Amino acids: CASSTGTAEAFF.

Ten or more counts support this clonotype. The chain joins TRBV5-6 to TRBJ2-1; D unclear. Germline CDR1 reads SGHDT; CDR2 reads YYEEEE. CDR3 length: 13 residues. V lost 0 bases, J lost 3 bases, and 4 bases lay in between. DNA for the CDR3: TGTGCCAGCAGCTTGGATCGCTACAATGAGCAGTTCTTC. It encodes CASSLDRYNEQFF.

In its sample, this clonotype was seen many times. V gene TRBV20-1 combines with J gene TRBJ2-7; the match to TRBD2 covers 11 bases. Germline CDR1 and CDR2: DFQATT and SNEGSKA (reference sequence). Trimming took 6 bases from V and 3 from J; bases not matched to a gene: 7. The CDR3 is 14 amino acids. The CDR3 sequence: CSANAGTSGYEQYF. DNA for the CDR3: TGCAGTGCGAACGCCGGGACTAGCGGCTACGAGCAGTACTTC.

This clonotype was observed many times. The chain carries TRBV15 and TRBJ1-1; D is undetermined. Trimming removed 4 bases at V and 5 bases at J, with 14 bases between. In germline, CDR1 is LNHNV, CDR2 YYDKDF (reference sequence). CDR3 length equals 14 residues. The DNA of the CDR3 is TGTGCCACCAGCAAGCCTCAATTGGGGACTGAAGCTTTCTTT. Protein: CATSKPQLGTEAFF. The complete variable domain, with remaining parts taken from reference TRBV15 and TRBJ1-1, reads DAMVIQNPRYQVTQFGKPVTLSCSQTLNHNVMYWYQQKSSQAPKLLFHYYDKDFNNEADTPDNFQSRRPNTSFCFLDIRSPGLGDTAMYLCATSKPQLGTEAFFGQGTRLTVV.

Ten or more counts support this clonotype. This chain connects TRBV5-1 to TRBJ2-2; D not certain. V lost 1 base, J lost 5 bases, and 15 bases lay in between. CDR1 SGHRS and CDR2 YFSETQ come from the germline V gene. There are 16 residues in the CDR3. The CDR3: CASSLFWSQGTGELFF. In nucleotides, the CDR3 is TGCGCCAGCAGCTTGTTTTGGTCACAAGGAACCGGGGAGCTGTTTTTT.

This clonotype came up many times. V is TRBV6-5 and J is TRBJ1-1, with D possibly being TRBD1 (6 bases). The V and J ends lost 5 bases and 4 bases respectively, with 26 bases between them. Germline loops: CDR1 MNHEY, CDR2 SVGAGI. This CDR3 region has 18 residues. CDR3 sequence (DNA): TGTGCCAGCAGTCCCACCCGATCGACAGGACTCTTTGGCACTGAAGCTTTCTTT. It encodes CASSPTRSTGLFGTEAFF.

This clonotype was counted many times. This rearrangement joins TRBV9 to TRBJ2-3, with a tentative D call TRBD2 (5 bases). The CDR3 totals 13 residues. CDR1 and CDR2 from the germline V gene are SGDLS and YYNGEE. Trimming pared 7 bases from V and 2 bases from J, leaving 11 bases between. The CDR3 here is CASRRDSTDTQYF. CDR3 DNA: TGTGCCAGCCGCCGGGATTCCACAGATACGCAGTATTTT.

This clonotype was detected ten times or more. This chain connects TRBV20-1 to TRBJ1-2, with D uncertain. CDR3 length: 13 residues. V lost 1 base and J lost 4, with 10 bases in between. Germline V gives CDR1 DFQATT, CDR2 SNEGSKA (reference sequence). In DNA form, the CDR3 reads TGCAGTGCTAGAGCCCTTGACACCTATGGCTACACCTTC. The encoded protein is CSARALDTYGYTF.

This clonotype was detected ten times or more. The chain employs TRBV20-1 and TRBJ1-1; no firm D call. CDR1 and CDR2 from the germline V gene are DFQATT and SNEGSKA (reference sequence). The V end lost 1 base, the J end lost 7 bases, and 7 bases lay between the germline ends. This CDR3 is built from 11 residues. The CDR3 is CSARGANEAFF. CDR3 DNA sequence: TGCAGTGCTAGAGGGGCTAATGAAGCTTTCTTT.

This clonotype was seen many times. The V call is TRBV20-1, the J call TRBJ2-7; no reliable D call. Trimming pared 6 bases from V and 4 bases from J, leaving 10 bases between. The CDR3 extends over 11 amino acids. CDR1 and CDR2 from the germline V gene are DFQATT and SNEGSKA (reference sequence). CDR3 amino acids: CSAPWGYEQYF. The DNA for the CDR3 is TGCAGTGCACCCTGGGGATACGAGCAGTACTTC.

The chain carries TRBV20-1 and TRBJ2-2, with a tentative D call TRBD1 (5 bases). The CDR3 contains 14 residues. Germline V lookup: CDR1 DFQATT, CDR2 SNEGSKA (reference sequence). V was shortened by 0 bases and J by 5 bases, with 10 bases between the two germline ends. In nucleotides, the CDR3 is TGCAGTGCTAGAGACCCGGCAGGGACCGGGGAGCTGTTTTTT. This codes for CSARDPAGTGELFF.